These 8 T cell receptor beta chains were all obtained from the same sample, sequenced in a study of PD-1 blockade in classical Hodgkin lymphoma. TCRdb keeps only in-frame clones here, not all; method: immunoSEQ multiplex PCR. The sample shows 50,000 to 75,000 clones, approximately 90% of them seen only once. Each patient relapsed following autologous stem cell transplantation, and prior brentuximab vedotin exposure differed. Sequences were derived from peripheral blood mononuclear cells (PBMCs), sampled before the second cycle of nivolumab. The receptors here all came from a human donor with classical Hodgkin lymphoma.

The chain links TRBV5-1 to TRBJ1-2; D is perhaps TRBD1 (5 bases). CDR1 is SGHRS and CDR2 is YFSETQ in the germline V gene. The CDR3 totals 15 residues. V was clipped by 3 bases and J by 6 bases, with 18 bases between them. The CDR3 region has the DNA TGCGCCAGCAGCTCCTCGGGGGGTCAAATTGATGGCTACACCTTC. Protein product: CASSSSGGQIDGYTF.

This chain links TRBV16 with TRBJ2-1; no definite D call. CDR1 and CDR2 (germline): KGHSY, FQNENV. The CDR3 extends over 15 amino acids. Trimming stripped 1 base from V and 0 bases from J, with 7 bases between. CDR3 protein: CASSQLSGSYNEQFF. The CDR3 region has the DNA TGTGCCAGCAGCCAATTGTCGGGCTCCTACAATGAGCAGTTCTTC.

This chain's CDR3 is CASRLAGLNVNTGELFF. The CDR3 nucleotides read TGTGCCTCGAGACTAGCGGGGCTTAATGTGAACACCGGGGAGCTGTTTTTT. The chain couples TRBV28 to TRBJ2-2, with 11 bases lining up with TRBD2. CDR1 is MDHEN, CDR2 SYDVKM, per germline. The CDR3 contains 17 residues. The V segment lost 11 bases and the J segment 1 base; nucleotides outside the gene matches: 12.

The chain carries TRBV7-9 and TRBJ2-7, with 8 positions matching TRBD2. The ends lost 3 bases at V and 0 bases at J; junction bases unmatched: 4. Per germline, CDR1 SEHNR and CDR2 FQNEAQ (reference sequence). CDR3 length: 15 amino acids. The CDR3 is CASSFGLAGSYEQYF. The CDR3 DNA sequence: TGTGCCAGCAGCTTCGGGCTAGCGGGCTCCTACGAGCAGTACTTC.

This chain uses TRBV5-1 with TRBJ1-1; D ambiguous. CDR3 length equals 17 residues. Germline-derived CDR1 and CDR2 are SGHRS and YFSETQ. V dropped 2 bases and J dropped 2 bases, with 19 bases sitting between them. The CDR3 sequence: CASSFQPDLTLNTEAFF. The CDR3, as DNA: TGCGCCAGCAGCTTCCAGCCAGACCTTACCCTAAACACTGAAGCTTTCTTT.

The V and J genes are TRBV7-8 and TRBJ1-5; maybe TRBD1 (5 bases). CDR3 length equals 12 residues. CDR1 SGHVS and CDR2 FQNEAQ come from the germline V gene. V lost 2 bases to trimming and J lost 6 bases, with 5 bases between them. DNA of the CDR3: TGTGCCAGCAGCTTAAGGGGTCAGCCCCAGCATTTT. Its protein is CASSLRGQPQHF.

This chain connects TRBV9 to TRBJ2-3, with 7 nucleotides matching TRBD1. V trimming: 3 bases; J trimming: 4 bases; junction bases outside the gene matches: 8. Germline values: CDR1 SGDLS, CDR2 YYNGEE. CDR3 length: 15 residues. The CDR3 DNA is TGTGCCAGCAGCGCACAGGGGAATATCGCAGATACGCAGTATTTT. As protein: CASSAQGNIADTQYF.

This chain links TRBV6-1 with TRBJ1-2; 7 bases line up with TRBD1. V trimming: 6 bases; J trimming: 7 bases; junction bases outside the gene matches: 2. Germline assignment: CDR1 MNHNS and CDR2 SASEGT. The CDR3 is 11 residues long. CDR3 sequence: CASRQGFGYTF. Here the CDR3 DNA reads TGTGCCAGCAGACAGGGGTTTGGCTACACCTTC.